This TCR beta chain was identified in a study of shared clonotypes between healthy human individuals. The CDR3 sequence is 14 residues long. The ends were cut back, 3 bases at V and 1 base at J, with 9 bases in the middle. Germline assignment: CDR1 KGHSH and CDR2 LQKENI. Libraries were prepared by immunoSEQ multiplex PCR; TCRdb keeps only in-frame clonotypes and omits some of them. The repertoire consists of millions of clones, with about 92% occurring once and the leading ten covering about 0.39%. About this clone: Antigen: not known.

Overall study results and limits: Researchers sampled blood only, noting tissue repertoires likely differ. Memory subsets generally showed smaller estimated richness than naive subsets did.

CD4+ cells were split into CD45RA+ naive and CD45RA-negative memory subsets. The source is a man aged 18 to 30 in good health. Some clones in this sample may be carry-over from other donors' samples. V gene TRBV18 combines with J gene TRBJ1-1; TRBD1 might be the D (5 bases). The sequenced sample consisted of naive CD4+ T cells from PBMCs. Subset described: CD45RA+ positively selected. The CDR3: CASSPLTANTEAFF. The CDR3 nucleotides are TGTGCCAGCTCACCCTTGACAGCGAACACTGAAGCTTTCTTT.